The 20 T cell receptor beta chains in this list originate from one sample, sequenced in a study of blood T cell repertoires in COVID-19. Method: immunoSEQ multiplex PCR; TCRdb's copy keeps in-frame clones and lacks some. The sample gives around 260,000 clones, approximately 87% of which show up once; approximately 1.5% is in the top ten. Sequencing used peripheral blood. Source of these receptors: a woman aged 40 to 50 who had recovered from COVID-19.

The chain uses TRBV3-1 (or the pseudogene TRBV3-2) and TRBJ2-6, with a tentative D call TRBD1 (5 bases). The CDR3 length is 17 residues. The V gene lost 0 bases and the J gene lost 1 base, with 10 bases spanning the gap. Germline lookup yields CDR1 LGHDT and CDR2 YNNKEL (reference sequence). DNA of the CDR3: TGTGCCAGCAGCCAAGAGGGCAGGGTTTCTGGGGCCAACGTCCTGACTTTC. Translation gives CASSQEGRVSGANVLTF.

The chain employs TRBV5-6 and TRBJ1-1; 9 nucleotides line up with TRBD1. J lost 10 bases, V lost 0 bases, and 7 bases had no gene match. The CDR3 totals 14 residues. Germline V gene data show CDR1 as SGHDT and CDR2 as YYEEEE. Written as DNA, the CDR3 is TGTGCCAGCAGCTTGGTTTTACAGGGGGCTGGAGCTTTCTTT. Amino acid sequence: CASSLVLQGAGAFF.

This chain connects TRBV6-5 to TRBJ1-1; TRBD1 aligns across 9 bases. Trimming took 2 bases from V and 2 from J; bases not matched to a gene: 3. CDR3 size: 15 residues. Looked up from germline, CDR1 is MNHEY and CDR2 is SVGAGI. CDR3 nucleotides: TGTGCCAGCAGTTACCGGGGACAGGGAAACACTGAAGCTTTCTTT. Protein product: CASSYRGQGNTEAFF.

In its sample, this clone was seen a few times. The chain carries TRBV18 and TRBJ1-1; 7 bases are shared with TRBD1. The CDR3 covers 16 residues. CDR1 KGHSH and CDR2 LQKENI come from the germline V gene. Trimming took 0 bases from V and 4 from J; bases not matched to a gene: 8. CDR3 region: CASSPPGGVSGTEAFF. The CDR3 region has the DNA TGTGCCAGCTCACCACCAGGGGGCGTTTCGGGCACTGAAGCTTTCTTT.

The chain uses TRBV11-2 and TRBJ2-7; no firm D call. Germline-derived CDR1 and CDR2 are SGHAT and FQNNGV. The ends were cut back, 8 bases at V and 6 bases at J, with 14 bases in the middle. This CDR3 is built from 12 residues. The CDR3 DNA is TGTGCCAGCGACCGGGTCATGAGCGAGCAGTACTTC. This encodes CASDRVMSEQYF.

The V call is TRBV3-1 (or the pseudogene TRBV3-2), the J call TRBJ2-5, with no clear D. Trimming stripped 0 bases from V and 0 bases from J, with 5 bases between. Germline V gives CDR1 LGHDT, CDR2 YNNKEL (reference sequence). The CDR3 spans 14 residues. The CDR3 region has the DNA TGTGCCAGCAGCCAAGATCAGTACCAAGAGACCCAGTACTTC. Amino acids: CASSQDQYQETQYF.

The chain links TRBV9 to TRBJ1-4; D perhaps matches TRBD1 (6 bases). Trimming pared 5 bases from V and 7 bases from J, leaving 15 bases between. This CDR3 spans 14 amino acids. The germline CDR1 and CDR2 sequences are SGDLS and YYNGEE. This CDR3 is CASSNRAAGEKLFF. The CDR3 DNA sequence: TGTGCCAGCAGTAACAGGGCCGCCGGTGAAAAACTGTTTTTT.

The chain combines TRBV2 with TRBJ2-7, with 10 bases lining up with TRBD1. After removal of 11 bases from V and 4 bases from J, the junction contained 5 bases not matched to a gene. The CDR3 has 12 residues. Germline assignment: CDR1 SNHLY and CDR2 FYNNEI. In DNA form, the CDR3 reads TGTGCCGGGAGGGACAGGGGATACGAGCAGTACTTC. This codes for CAGRDRGYEQYF.

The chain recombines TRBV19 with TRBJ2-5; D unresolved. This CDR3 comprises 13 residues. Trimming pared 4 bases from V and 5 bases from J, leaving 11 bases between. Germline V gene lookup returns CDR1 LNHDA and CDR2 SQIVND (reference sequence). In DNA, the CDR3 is TGTGCCAGTAGTACCGTGTCCCTTGAGACCCAGTACTTC. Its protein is CASSTVSLETQYF.

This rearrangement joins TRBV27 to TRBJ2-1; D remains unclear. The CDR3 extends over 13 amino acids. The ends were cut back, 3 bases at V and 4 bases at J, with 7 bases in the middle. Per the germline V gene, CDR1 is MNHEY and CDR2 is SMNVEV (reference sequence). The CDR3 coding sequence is TGTGCCAGCAGTTTCCCAGGTTACAATGAGCAGTTCTTC. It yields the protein CASSFPGYNEQFF.

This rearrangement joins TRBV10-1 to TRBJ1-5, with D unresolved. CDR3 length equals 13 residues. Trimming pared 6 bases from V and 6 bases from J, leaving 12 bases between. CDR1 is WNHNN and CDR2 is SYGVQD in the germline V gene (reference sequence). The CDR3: CASSQERGQPQHF. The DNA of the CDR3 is TGCGCCAGCAGCCAAGAACGAGGTCAGCCCCAGCATTTT.

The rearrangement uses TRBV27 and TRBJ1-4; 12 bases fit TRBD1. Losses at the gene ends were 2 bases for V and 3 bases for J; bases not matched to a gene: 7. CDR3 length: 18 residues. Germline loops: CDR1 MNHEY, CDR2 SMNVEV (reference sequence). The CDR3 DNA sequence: TGTGCCAGCAGTTTAGGTCCCGGGACAGGGGGCCCTAATGAAAAACTGTTTTTT. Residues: CASSLGPGTGGPNEKLFF.

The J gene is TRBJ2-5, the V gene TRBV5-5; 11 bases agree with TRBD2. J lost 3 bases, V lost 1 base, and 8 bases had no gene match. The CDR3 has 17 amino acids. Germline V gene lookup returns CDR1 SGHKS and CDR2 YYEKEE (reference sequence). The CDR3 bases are TGTGCCAGCAGCTTGCTAGCGGGGGGCCCGAACGAAGAGACCCAGTACTTC. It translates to CASSLLAGGPNEETQYF.

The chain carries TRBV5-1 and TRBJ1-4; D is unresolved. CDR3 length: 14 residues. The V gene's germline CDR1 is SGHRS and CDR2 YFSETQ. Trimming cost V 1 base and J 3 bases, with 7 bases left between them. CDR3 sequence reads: CASSLTSANEKLFF. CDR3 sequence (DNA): TGCGCCAGCAGCTTGACCTCGGCTAATGAAAAACTGTTTTTT.

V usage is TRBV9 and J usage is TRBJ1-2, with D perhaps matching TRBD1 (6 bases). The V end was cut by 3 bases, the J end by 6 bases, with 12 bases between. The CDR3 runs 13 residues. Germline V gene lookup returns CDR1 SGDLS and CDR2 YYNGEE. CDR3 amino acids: CASSAGDTDGYTF. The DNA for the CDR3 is TGTGCCAGCAGCGCAGGGGACACGGATGGCTACACCTTC.

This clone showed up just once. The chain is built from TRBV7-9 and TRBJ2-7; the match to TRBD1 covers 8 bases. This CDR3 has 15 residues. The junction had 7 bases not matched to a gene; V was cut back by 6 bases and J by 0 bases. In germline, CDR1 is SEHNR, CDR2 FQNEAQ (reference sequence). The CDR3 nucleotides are TGTGCCAGCAGTAACAGGGGGAGAAGCTCCTACGAGCAGTACTTC. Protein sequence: CASSNRGRSSYEQYF.

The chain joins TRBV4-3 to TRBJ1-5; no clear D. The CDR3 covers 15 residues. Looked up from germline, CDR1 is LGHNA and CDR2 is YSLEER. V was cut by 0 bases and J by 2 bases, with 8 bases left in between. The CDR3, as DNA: TGCGCCAGCAGCCAAGATGGAGCGGGCAATCAGCCCCAGCATTTT. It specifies CASSQDGAGNQPQHF.

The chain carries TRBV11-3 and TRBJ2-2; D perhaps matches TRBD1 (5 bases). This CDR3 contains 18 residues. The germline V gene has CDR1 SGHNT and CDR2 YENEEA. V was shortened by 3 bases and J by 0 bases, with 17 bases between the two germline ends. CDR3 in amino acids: CASSFLPFGRANTGELFF. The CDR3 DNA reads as TGTGCCAGCAGCTTTCTACCTTTCGGCAGGGCGAACACCGGGGAGCTGTTTTTT.

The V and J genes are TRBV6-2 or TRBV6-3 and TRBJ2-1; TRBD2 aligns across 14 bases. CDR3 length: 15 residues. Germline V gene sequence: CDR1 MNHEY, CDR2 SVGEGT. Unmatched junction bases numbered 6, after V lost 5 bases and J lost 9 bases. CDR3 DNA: TGTGCCAGCAGTCTGACTAGCGGGGGGGAAGGTGAGCAGTTCTTC. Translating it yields CASSLTSGGEGEQFF.

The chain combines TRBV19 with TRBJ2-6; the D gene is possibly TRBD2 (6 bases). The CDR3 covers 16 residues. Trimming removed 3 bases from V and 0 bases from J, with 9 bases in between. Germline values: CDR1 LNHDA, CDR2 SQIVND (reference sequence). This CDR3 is CASSMGGRSGANVLTF. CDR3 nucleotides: TGTGCCAGTAGTATGGGGGGTCGCTCTGGGGCCAACGTCCTGACTTTC.